This T cell receptor (beta chain) was observed in a study of cytomegalovirus exposure and HLA in healthy donors. The PCR used 60 Vbeta and 13 Jbeta primers. The assay was immunoSEQ multiplex PCR, and TCRdb's table has in-frame clones only and misses some. Among hundreds of thousands of clones, roughly 91% were seen once, and the ten largest hold around 1%. The CDR3 length is 16 residues. Trimming took 4 bases from V and 7 from J; bases not matched to a gene: 12. CDR1 and CDR2 (germline): SGHNT, YYREEE (reference sequence). The clonotype comes from a woman younger than 35 in good health and CMV-seronegative. The specimen sequenced was PBMCs. This sequence joins TRBV5-4 and TRBJ2-2; 8 bases are shared with TRBD1. DNA of the CDR3: TGTGCCAGCAGCCCAAAGGTTTTGGGACAGGTCGGGGAGCTGTTTTTT. This encodes CASSPKVLGQVGELFF.